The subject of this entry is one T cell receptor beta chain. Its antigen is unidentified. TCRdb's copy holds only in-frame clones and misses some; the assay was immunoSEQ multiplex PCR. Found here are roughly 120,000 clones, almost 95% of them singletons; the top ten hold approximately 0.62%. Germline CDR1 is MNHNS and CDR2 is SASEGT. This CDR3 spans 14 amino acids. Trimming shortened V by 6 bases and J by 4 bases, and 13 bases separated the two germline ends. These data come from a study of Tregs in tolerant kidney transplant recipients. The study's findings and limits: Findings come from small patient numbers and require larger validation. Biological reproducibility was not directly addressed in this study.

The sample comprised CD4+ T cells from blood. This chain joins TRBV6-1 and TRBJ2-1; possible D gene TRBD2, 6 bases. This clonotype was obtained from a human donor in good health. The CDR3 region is CASRGGDLYNEQFF. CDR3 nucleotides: TGTGCCAGCAGGGGCGGGGATTTATACAATGAGCAGTTCTTC.